This T cell receptor (beta chain) is drawn from a study of blood T cell repertoires in COVID-19. Study background: Spain, Italy and the United States supplied samples that represented acute and convalescent COVID-19. T cells, B-cell-depleted T cells, or PBMCs provided the cDNA or gDNA that served as material.

As processed by the authors: How many nucleated cells were present was estimated from reference gene primer amplification. Sequencing was performed with immunoSEQ multiplex PCR; in TCRdb, only in-frame clones are kept and a portion is missing. D and trimming were read from the DNA, whereas the V and J calls and clone size are those reported in that table. The sample shows about 210,000 clones, around 82% of them seen only once. The TCR originated in a woman between 40 and 50 years old with active or convalescent COVID-19. Sample: peripheral blood.

The DNA for the CDR3 is TGTGCCATCAGTGAGCCGTTGGGGGGCTACGAGCAGTACTTC. Translated: CAISEPLGGYEQYF. The chain carries TRBV10-3 and TRBJ2-7, with TRBD2 as a possible D gene (6 bases). In germline, CDR1 is ENHRY, CDR2 SYGVKD. Trimming removed 2 bases from V and 3 bases from J, with 11 bases in between. The CDR3 has 14 residues.